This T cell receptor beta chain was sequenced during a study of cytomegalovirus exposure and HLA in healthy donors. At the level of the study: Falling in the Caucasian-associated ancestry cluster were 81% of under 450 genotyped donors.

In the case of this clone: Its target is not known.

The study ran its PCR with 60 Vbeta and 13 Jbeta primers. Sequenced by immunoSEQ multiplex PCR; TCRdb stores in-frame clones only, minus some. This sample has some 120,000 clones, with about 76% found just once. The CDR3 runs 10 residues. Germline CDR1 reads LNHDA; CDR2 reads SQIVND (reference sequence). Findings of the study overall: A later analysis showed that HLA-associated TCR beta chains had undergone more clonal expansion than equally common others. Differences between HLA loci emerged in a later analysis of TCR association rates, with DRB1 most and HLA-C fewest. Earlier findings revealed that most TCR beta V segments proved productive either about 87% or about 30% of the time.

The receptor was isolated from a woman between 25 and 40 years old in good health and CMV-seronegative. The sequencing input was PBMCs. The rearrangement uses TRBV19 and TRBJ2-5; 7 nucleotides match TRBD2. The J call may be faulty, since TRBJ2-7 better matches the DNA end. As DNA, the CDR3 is TGTGCCGCGGGAGACTACGAGCAGTACTTC. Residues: CAAGDYEQYF.